The T cell receptor (beta chain) under discussion was sequenced for a study of blood T cell repertoires in COVID-19. Whole-study context: Sources were T cells, B-cell-depleted T cells, or PBMCs; the material itself was cDNA or gDNA.

Deletions cut 6 bases from V and 9 bases from J, with 21 bases between. This CDR3 region has 15 residues. The V gene's germline CDR1 is KGHSH and CDR2 LQKENI. Assay used: immunoSEQ multiplex PCR; TCRdb lists only in-frame clones, some missing. There are more than 80,000 clones in the sample; roughly four fifths occur only once, and 5.5% to 7.5% lies in the top ten. This chain connects TRBV18 to TRBJ2-1; D may be TRBD1 (7 bases). The sequence was collected from a man in his forties or fifties with active or convalescent COVID-19. Sequenced material: peripheral blood. The chain's CDR3 is CASSAEQGSSGEQFF. DNA of the CDR3: TGTGCCAGCTCGGCAGAACAGGGGAGTAGCGGTGAGCAGTTCTTC.